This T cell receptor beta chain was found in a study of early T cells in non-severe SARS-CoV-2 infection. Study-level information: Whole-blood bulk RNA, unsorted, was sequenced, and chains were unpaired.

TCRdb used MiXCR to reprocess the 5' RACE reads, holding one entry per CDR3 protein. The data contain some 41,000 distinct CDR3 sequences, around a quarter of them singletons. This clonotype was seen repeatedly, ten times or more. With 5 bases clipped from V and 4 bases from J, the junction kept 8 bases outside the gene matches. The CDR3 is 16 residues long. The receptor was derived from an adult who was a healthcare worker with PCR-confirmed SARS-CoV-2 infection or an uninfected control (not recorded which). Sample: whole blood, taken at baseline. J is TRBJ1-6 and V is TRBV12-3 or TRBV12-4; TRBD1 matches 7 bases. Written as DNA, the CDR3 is TGTGCCAGCAGTCCCGGGACAGTGGATTATAATTCACCCCTCCACTTT. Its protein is CASSPGTVDYNSPLHF.